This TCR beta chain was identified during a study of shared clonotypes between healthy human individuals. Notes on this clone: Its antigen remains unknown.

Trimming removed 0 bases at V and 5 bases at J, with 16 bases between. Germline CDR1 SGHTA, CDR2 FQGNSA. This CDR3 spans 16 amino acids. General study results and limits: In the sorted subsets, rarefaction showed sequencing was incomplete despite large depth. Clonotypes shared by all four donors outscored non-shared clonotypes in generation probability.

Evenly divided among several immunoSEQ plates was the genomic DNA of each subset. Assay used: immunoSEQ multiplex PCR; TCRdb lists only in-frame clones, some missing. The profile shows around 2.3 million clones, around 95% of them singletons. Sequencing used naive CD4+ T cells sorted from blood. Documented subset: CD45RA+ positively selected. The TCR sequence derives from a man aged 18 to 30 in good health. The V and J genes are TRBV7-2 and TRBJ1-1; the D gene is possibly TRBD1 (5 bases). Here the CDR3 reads CASSLAQGAVRTEAFF. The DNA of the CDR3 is TGTGCCAGCAGCTTAGCGCAAGGGGCGGTTCGGACTGAAGCTTTCTTT.